A selection of T cell receptor beta chains follows, all from one sample in a study of beta chain features in type 1 diabetes. The protocol was immunoSEQ multiplex PCR, while the TCRdb copy is restricted to in-frame clones and leaves out a portion. The sample shows 310,000 or so clones, approximately 8% of them seen only once. The sample taken for sequencing was central memory CD4+ T cells from blood. All receptors derive from a woman aged 18-29 years in good health. Both conserved end residues are part of each CDR3. A D gene is named only where the DNA matches it firmly. Size values are once, few and many counts, or a class for expanded clones, and some rows have none.

clone_size: many; v_call: TRBV19; j_call: TRBJ2-7; d_call: TRBD1; cdr3_nt: TGTGCCAGTAACGACAGGGTGGGCTACGAGCAGTACTTC; cdr3_aa: CASNDRVGYEQYF
clone_size: .; v_call: TRBV12-5; j_call: TRBJ2-1; d_call: .; cdr3_nt: TGTGCTAGTGGTTTGGTACACGGGGGTCGCGGTGGGAGTACGCAGTTCTTC; cdr3_aa: CASGLVHGGRGGSTQFF
clone_size: many; v_call: TRBV5-5; j_call: TRBJ2-5; d_call: TRBD2; cdr3_nt: TGTGCCAGCAGCCGGACTAGTCTAGAGACCCAGTACTTC; cdr3_aa: CASSRTSLETQYF
clone_size: .; v_call: TRBV20-1; j_call: TRBJ1-1; d_call: .; cdr3_nt: TGCAGTGCTAGCAGAGACACTGAAGCTTTCTTT; cdr3_aa: CSASRDTEAFF
clone_size: .; v_call: TRBV28; j_call: TRBJ2-5; d_call: .; cdr3_nt: TGTGCCACACGGAATGGGGCAGGCTGGCAAGAGACCCAGTACTTC; cdr3_aa: CATRNGAGWQETQYF
clone_size: few; v_call: TRBV4-3; j_call: TRBJ1-2; d_call: .; cdr3_nt: TGCGCCAGCAGCCAAGAAGTAGACTCCTATGGCTACACCTTC; cdr3_aa: CASSQEVDSYGYTF
clone_size: .; v_call: TRBV6-6; j_call: TRBJ1-1; d_call: .; cdr3_nt: TGTGCCAGCAGTTACGGAGACGCTAACACTGAAGCTTTCTTT; cdr3_aa: CASSYGDANTEAFF
clone_size: .; v_call: TRBV6-1; j_call: TRBJ2-1; d_call: TRBD1; cdr3_nt: TGTGCCATCAGTGCCACCGGGACAGGGGGCCGGAATGAGCAGTTCTTC; cdr3_aa: CAISATGTGGRNEQFF
clone_size: few; v_call: TRBV4-3; j_call: TRBJ2-1; d_call: .; cdr3_nt: TGCGCCAGCAGCCAAGGTCCCGGAGGTGTAGACAATGAGCAGTTCTTC; cdr3_aa: CASSQGPGGVDNEQFF
clone_size: .; v_call: TRBV27; j_call: TRBJ2-5; d_call: .; cdr3_nt: TGTGCCAGCAGAGGCCCGGGAGAGACCCAGTACTTC; cdr3_aa: CASRGPGETQYF
clone_size: few; v_call: TRBV15; j_call: TRBJ2-1; d_call: .; cdr3_nt: TGTGCCACCAGCTACTCGTGGACAACCTACAATGAGCAGTTCTTC; cdr3_aa: CATSYSWTTYNEQFF
clone_size: .; v_call: TRBV6-5; j_call: TRBJ2-2; d_call: TRBD1; cdr3_nt: TGTGCCAGCAGGGGGGACAGGCAAAACACCGGGGAGCTGTTTTTT; cdr3_aa: CASRGDRQNTGELFF
clone_size: .; v_call: TRBV5-1; j_call: TRBJ2-6; d_call: .; cdr3_nt: TGCGCCAGCAGGGAACAGGTGTCTGGGGCCAACGTCCTGACTTTC; cdr3_aa: CASREQVSGANVLTF
clone_size: few; v_call: TRBV7-2; j_call: TRBJ2-7; d_call: .; cdr3_nt: TGTGCCAGCAGCTTAGGAGCAGCCGACTACGAGCAGTACTTC; cdr3_aa: CASSLGAADYEQYF
clone_size: few; v_call: TRBV18; j_call: TRBJ1-5; d_call: .; cdr3_nt: TGTGCCAGCTCCCAGGGTGAAGGCAATCAGCCCCAGCATTTT; cdr3_aa: CASSQGEGNQPQHF
clone_size: few; v_call: TRBV29-1; j_call: TRBJ1-1; d_call: .; cdr3_nt: TGCAGCGCGCCCGGGACGGTGAACACTGAAGCTTTCTTT; cdr3_aa: CSAPGTVNTEAFF
clone_size: .; v_call: TRBV5-1; j_call: TRBJ2-1; d_call: .; cdr3_nt: TGCGCCAGCAGCTTGCTGGATGACTCCTACAATGAGCAGTTCTTC; cdr3_aa: CASSLLDDSYNEQFF
clone_size: .; v_call: TRBV19; j_call: TRBJ1-5; d_call: TRBD1; cdr3_nt: TGTGCCAGTAGTCTGGACAGGGGGGAACCCCAGCATTTT; cdr3_aa: CASSLDRGEPQHF
clone_size: .; v_call: TRBV7-9; j_call: TRBJ1-4; d_call: TRBD1; cdr3_nt: TGTGCCAGCAGCGGCAGGGGGCTAGATGAAAAACTGTTTTTT; cdr3_aa: CASSGRGLDEKLFF
clone_size: .; v_call: TRBV5-1; j_call: TRBJ2-1; d_call: .; cdr3_nt: TGCGCCAGCAGCTCTCTCCAAAGCTCCTACAATGAGCAGTTCTTC; cdr3_aa: CASSSLQSSYNEQFF
clone_size: few; v_call: TRBV2; j_call: TRBJ2-5; d_call: .; cdr3_nt: TGTGCCAGCAGACGGATGTATGGGACCGGGACGCAAGAGACCCAGTACTTC; cdr3_aa: CASRRMYGTGTQETQYF
clone_size: .; v_call: TRBV29-1; j_call: TRBJ2-1; d_call: TRBD2; cdr3_nt: TGCAGCGTTAATAGCGGGAGGGCCGCCTACAATGAGCAGTTCTTC; cdr3_aa: CSVNSGRAAYNEQFF
clone_size: few; v_call: TRBV9; j_call: TRBJ2-1; d_call: .; cdr3_nt: TGTGCCAGCAGCGTAGACGGAGCGGGCTACAATGAGCAGTTCTTC; cdr3_aa: CASSVDGAGYNEQFF
clone_size: few; v_call: TRBV4-2; j_call: TRBJ2-3; d_call: .; cdr3_nt: TGTGCCAGCAGCCAAGAAATAATAGGGCCGGCCGGAGTCACAGATACGCAGTATTTT; cdr3_aa: CASSQEIIGPAGVTDTQYF
clone_size: few; v_call: TRBV15; j_call: TRBJ2-7; d_call: TRBD1; cdr3_nt: TGTGCCACCAGCAGTTGGCGTGGCGGACAGGGCGGCTACGAGCAGTACTTC; cdr3_aa: CATSSWRGGQGGYEQYF
clone_size: .; v_call: TRBV6-6; j_call: TRBJ1-5; d_call: .; cdr3_nt: TGTGCCAGCAGTTTACAGGTCAATCAGCCCCAGCATTTT; cdr3_aa: CASSLQVNQPQHF
clone_size: few; v_call: TRBV5-1; j_call: TRBJ2-7; d_call: .; cdr3_nt: TGCGCCAGCAGCTACGAGGGCGCGGAGTACTTC; cdr3_aa: CASSYEGAEYF
clone_size: few; v_call: TRBV2; j_call: TRBJ2-7; d_call: TRBD2; cdr3_nt: TGTGCCAGCAGTGGGACTAGCAGGTCCTACGAGCAGTACTTC; cdr3_aa: CASSGTSRSYEQYF
clone_size: few; v_call: TRBV2; j_call: TRBJ2-2; d_call: .; cdr3_nt: TGTGCCAGCAGTGTCTCGGGGGGCGCGGGCGGGGAGCTGTTTTTT; cdr3_aa: CASSVSGGAGGELFF
clone_size: few; v_call: TRBV27; j_call: TRBJ1-5; d_call: .; cdr3_nt: TGTGCCAGCAGTTTTTCGGGGGCACATCAGCCCCAGCATTTT; cdr3_aa: CASSFSGAHQPQHF
clone_size: .; v_call: TRBV27; j_call: TRBJ2-7; d_call: TRBD2; cdr3_nt: TGTGCCAGCAGTTTAAAACACGCTAGCGGCGATTCGGAGTACTTC; cdr3_aa: CASSLKHASGDSEYF
clone_size: .; v_call: TRBV10-2; j_call: TRBJ1-2; d_call: TRBD1; cdr3_nt: TGCGCCAGCTTGACAGGGGACTATGGCTACACCTTC; cdr3_aa: CASLTGDYGYTF
clone_size: many; v_call: TRBV7-9; j_call: TRBJ2-7; d_call: TRBD2; cdr3_nt: TGTGCCAGCAGCGTGACTAGCGGACTATACGAGCAGTACTTC; cdr3_aa: CASSVTSGLYEQYF
clone_size: .; v_call: TRBV4-3; j_call: TRBJ1-5; d_call: TRBD1; cdr3_nt: TGCGCCAGCAGCCGGGACAGTACCTATCAGCCCCAGCATTTT; cdr3_aa: CASSRDSTYQPQHF
clone_size: many; v_call: TRBV25-1; j_call: TRBJ2-2; d_call: TRBD1; cdr3_nt: TGTGCCAGCACTCATGACAGGGCCTTCAACACCGGGGAGCTGTTTTTT; cdr3_aa: CASTHDRAFNTGELFF
clone_size: .; v_call: TRBV29-1; j_call: TRBJ2-5; d_call: .; cdr3_nt: TGCAGCGTTGTTAGGGGGGAGACCCAGTACTTC; cdr3_aa: CSVVRGETQYF
clone_size: few; v_call: TRBV28; j_call: TRBJ2-1; d_call: .; cdr3_nt: TGTGCCAGCACCTTGGACAGCCTTAGCTCCTACAATGAGCAGTTCTTC; cdr3_aa: CASTLDSLSSYNEQFF
clone_size: few; v_call: TRBV9; j_call: TRBJ1-1; d_call: TRBD1; cdr3_nt: TGTGCCAGCAGCGTAGTGGACAGGCCATACACTGAAGCTTTCTTT; cdr3_aa: CASSVVDRPYTEAFF
clone_size: .; v_call: TRBV20-1; j_call: TRBJ1-1; d_call: .; cdr3_nt: TGCAGTGCTAGGGACAGACTCGAAGCTTTCTTT; cdr3_aa: CSARDRLEAFF
clone_size: .; v_call: TRBV10-2; j_call: TRBJ2-7; d_call: .; cdr3_nt: TGCGCCAGCAGTGAGTCGTCGGGGCCAGTCTACGAGCAGTACTTC; cdr3_aa: CASSESSGPVYEQYF
clone_size: .; v_call: TRBV19; j_call: TRBJ2-5; d_call: .; cdr3_nt: TGTGCCAGTTCCGGTGCCCCAACGGGCACCCAGTACTTC; cdr3_aa: CASSGAPTGTQYF
clone_size: few; v_call: TRBV7-9; j_call: TRBJ1-3; d_call: .; cdr3_nt: TGTGCCAGCCAGCTTACTAGTACGGCCAGAAACACCATATATTTT; cdr3_aa: CASQLTSTARNTIYF
clone_size: .; v_call: TRBV6-5; j_call: TRBJ2-1; d_call: .; cdr3_nt: TGTGCCAGCAGTTACTCAGGGAATGAGCAGTTCTTC; cdr3_aa: CASSYSGNEQFF
clone_size: few; v_call: TRBV11-2; j_call: TRBJ1-5; d_call: .; cdr3_nt: TGTGCCAGCAGCTTAGACCAGGGGTGGAGTCAGCCCCAGCATTTT; cdr3_aa: CASSLDQGWSQPQHF
clone_size: .; v_call: TRBV5-1; j_call: TRBJ2-3; d_call: TRBD2; cdr3_nt: TGCGCCAGCAGATTGGGCGGGAGGGGCACAGATACGCAGTATTTT; cdr3_aa: CASRLGGRGTDTQYF
clone_size: .; v_call: TRBV28; j_call: TRBJ1-2; d_call: .; cdr3_nt: TGTGCCAGCACCATTAGTCGGGGACTCTATGGCTACACCTTC; cdr3_aa: CASTISRGLYGYTF
clone_size: few; v_call: TRBV7-2; j_call: TRBJ2-7; d_call: .; cdr3_nt: TGTGCCAGCAGCCCTTTCCGTAGGGCCTACGAGCAGTACTTC; cdr3_aa: CASSPFRRAYEQYF
clone_size: few; v_call: TRBV13; j_call: TRBJ1-1; d_call: .; cdr3_nt: TGTGCCAGCAAGGTCCGTGGCGGGGACGGCAACACTGAAGCTTTCTTT; cdr3_aa: CASKVRGGDGNTEAFF
clone_size: few; v_call: TRBV5-4; j_call: TRBJ2-1; d_call: TRBD2; cdr3_nt: TGTGCCAGCAGCTCTAGCGGGCCGAGCTCCTACAATGAGCAGTTCTTC; cdr3_aa: CASSSSGPSSYNEQFF
clone_size: .; v_call: TRBV2; j_call: TRBJ2-7; d_call: TRBD1; cdr3_nt: TGTGCCAGCAGCCGGGACAGAGAATACGAGCAGTACTTC; cdr3_aa: CASSRDREYEQYF
clone_size: few; v_call: TRBV7-9; j_call: TRBJ2-2; d_call: TRBD2; cdr3_nt: TGTGCCAGCAGCCTAAAGGGGACTAGCGGAAAAAACACCGGGGAGCTGTTTTTT; cdr3_aa: CASSLKGTSGKNTGELFF
clone_size: few; v_call: TRBV2; j_call: TRBJ1-5; d_call: .; cdr3_nt: TGTGCCAGCAAAGACAACAGTGGGGCTCAGCCCCAGCATTTT; cdr3_aa: CASKDNSGAQPQHF
clone_size: many; v_call: TRBV6-6; j_call: TRBJ2-3; d_call: .; cdr3_nt: TGTGCCAGCAGTTTATCGAGGGAGCTAGATACGCAGTATTTT; cdr3_aa: CASSLSRELDTQYF
clone_size: .; v_call: TRBV20-1; j_call: TRBJ2-7; d_call: .; cdr3_nt: TGCAGTGCTGGCCGATCTTACGAGCAGTACTTC; cdr3_aa: CSAGRSYEQYF